This T cell receptor (beta chain) was recorded in a study of regulatory T cells in long-lasting Graves disease. As to this clonotype: Its target is not known.

V was clipped by 5 bases and J by 4 bases, with 20 bases between them. This CDR3 has 16 amino acids. Germline V CDR1 and CDR2: SGHTA, FQGNSA. Assembly of TCR beta libraries relied on iRepertoire HTBI primers together with Arm-PCR of CDR3 regions. Each CDR3 protein is one row after TCRdb ran MiXCR on the multiplex PCR reads. This sample has about 420,000 distinct CDR3 sequences, with 23% found just once. Time point defined: persistent/refractory GD, antithyroid drugs over 5 years with positive TRAb. PBMC RNA was the source of the TCR library. Study results and limitations: Persistent disease was associated with favored TRBV28 usage and with favored use of TRBJ1-2 and TRBJ2-5. Relative to new patients (roughly 900), persistent patients exhibited greater sharing of public clonotypes (around 2,800).

The clonotype originates from a female donor with Graves disease. This specimen was peripheral blood mononuclear cells (PBMCs), taken when the disease was refractory, from a patient treated with antithyroid drugs. The chain carries TRBV7-2 and TRBJ2-5; weak D call: TRBD2 (6 bases). CDR3 amino acids: CASSLSATGAAETQYF. CDR3 coding DNA: TGTGCCAGCAGCCTGTCCGCCACGGGAGCCGCAGAGACCCAGTACTTC.